This is a list of T cell receptor beta chains from one sample in a study of T cell responses to AZD1222 COVID-19 vaccine. The table came from immunoSEQ multiplex PCR; TCRdb's copy has only in-frame clones and leaves some out. The table shows 95,000 to 150,000 clones, with around 92% occurring only once. The source material was peripheral blood, sampled on day 0 of AZD1222 vaccination. The source is an adult in good health. The CDR3 runs from the conserved cysteine through the conserved F or W. D genes are given only for firm matches. Size is stated for part of the rows, as once, few or many counts, or as a class when the clone is expanded.

clone_size,v_call,d_call,j_call,cdr3_nt,cdr3_aa
once,TRBV7-9,TRBD1,TRBJ2-7,TGTGCCAGCACCCGATCTGGACAGGGTAATGGCGAGCAGTACTTC,CASTRSGQGNGEQYF
.,TRBV3-1/TRBV3-2,TRBD2,TRBJ2-1,TGTGCCAGCAGCCTCGGGAGTAGCGGGATCGATGAGCAGTTCTTC,CASSLGSSGIDEQFF
.,TRBV10-2,.,TRBJ1-2,TGCGCCAGCACTACTCCTCAAGCTAACTATGGCTACACCTTC,CASTTPQANYGYTF
.,TRBV21-1,.,TRBJ2-5,TGTGCCAGCAGCAAAACCCCAGGGACAGCACGGACGCAAGAGACCCAGTACTTC,CASSKTPGTARTQETQYF
.,TRBV3-1/TRBV3-2,TRBD1,TRBJ1-2,TGTGCCAGCAGCCAAGGAATGCCGGGGACAGGTCCCGTCTATGGCTACACCTTC,CASSQGMPGTGPVYGYTF
.,TRBV19,.,TRBJ1-1,TGTGCCAGTACTAATGAAGACATCCCGAACACTGAAGCTTTCTTT,CASTNEDIPNTEAFF
.,TRBV6-5,TRBD1,TRBJ1-5,TGTGCCAGCAGGAGGACAGGGGACAGCAATCAGCCCCAGCATTTT,CASRRTGDSNQPQHF
.,TRBV7-7,.,TRBJ2-1,TGTGCTAGCAGCTTAGAAACGGGCGGGACGGCCTACAATGAGCAGTTCTTC,CASSLETGGTAYNEQFF
.,TRBV9,.,TRBJ1-3,TGTGCCAGCAGCGTAGCTACCAACCGGGCCATAGACAACACCATATATTTT,CASSVATNRAIDNTIYF
.,TRBV20-1,.,TRBJ2-7,TGCAGTGCACTAGGGGGGTACGAGCAGTACTTC,CSALGGYEQYF
.,TRBV7-7,TRBD2,TRBJ2-1,TGTGCCAGCAGCCCCGGGGGGAGTCAGCAGTTCTTC,CASSPGGSQQFF
once,TRBV27,.,TRBJ2-7,TGTGCCAGTCAGGAGGGCGGTAGCTCCTACGAGCAGTACTTC,CASQEGGSSYEQYF
.,TRBV11-2,TRBD1,TRBJ1-3,TGTGCCAGCAGCTTAGACCCGACAGGGGTATACGGAAACACCATATATTTT,CASSLDPTGVYGNTIYF
.,TRBV5-1,TRBD1,TRBJ1-2,TGCGCCAGCAGTTTGGGGGACAGCGCAAACTATGGCTACACCTTC,CASSLGDSANYGYTF
.,TRBV3-1/TRBV3-2,.,TRBJ1-2,TGTGCCAGCAGCGAAGGGCGAGGGGCTGGCTACACCTTC,CASSEGRGAGYTF
.,TRBV12-5,.,TRBJ1-6,TGTGCTAGTGGTTTGTCACCTAATTCACCCCTCCACTTT,CASGLSPNSPLHF
.,TRBV7-2,TRBD2,TRBJ2-5,TGTGCCAGCAGCTTCCCGGGGGGCCAAGAGACCCAGTACTTC,CASSFPGGQETQYF
.,TRBV6-5,.,TRBJ1-3,TGTGCCAGCAGTATCGGTAGTACTGGAAACACCATATATTTT,CASSIGSTGNTIYF
once,TRBV20-1,TRBD2,TRBJ2-5,TGCAGTGCTAGTAGTTTAGCGGGGGGACAAGAGACCCAGTACTTC,CSASSLAGGQETQYF
.,TRBV30,.,TRBJ1-5,TGTGCCTGGAGTCCAGGAGTAGCTCAGCCCCAGCATTTT,CAWSPGVAQPQHF
.,TRBV5-1,TRBD2,TRBJ2-1,TGCGCCAGCAGTATCGCGGGAGGGCCGGGCAATGAGCAGTTCTTC,CASSIAGGPGNEQFF
.,TRBV5-1,.,TRBJ1-2,TGCGCCAGCAGCTTGGCGAAGGCTAACTATGGCTACACCTTC,CASSLAKANYGYTF
.,TRBV28,.,TRBJ2-1,TGTGCCAGCAGCCAGCTCAGCGGCTCCTACAATGAGCAGTTCTTC,CASSQLSGSYNEQFF
.,TRBV28,.,TRBJ2-3,TGTGCCAGCAGTTTACTGTCGGATACGCAGTATTTT,CASSLLSDTQYF
.,TRBV27,TRBD1,TRBJ1-1,TGTGCCAGCAGCCGGACAGGAAACACTGAAGCTTTCTTT,CASSRTGNTEAFF
once,TRBV5-4,.,TRBJ2-2,TGTGCCAGCAGCACCGGGTCATACACCGGGGAGCTGTTTTTT,CASSTGSYTGELFF
.,TRBV5-4,.,TRBJ2-1,TGTGCCAGCAGCTTCGGCGGACTGAGCTCCTACAATGAGCAGTTCTTC,CASSFGGLSSYNEQFF
.,TRBV5-4,.,TRBJ1-1,TGTGCCAGCAGCCGGACCCACAACACTGAAGCTTTCTTT,CASSRTHNTEAFF
.,TRBV19,.,TRBJ1-1,TGTGCCAGTACCCCTGGAGGATTGGTGGGCGCTGAAGCTTTCTTT,CASTPGGLVGAEAFF
.,TRBV25-1,.,TRBJ2-3,TGTGCCAGCAGTGAATATTTGGGGAACCACGCTACAGATACGCAGTATTTT,CASSEYLGNHATDTQYF
.,TRBV9,.,TRBJ1-1,TGTGCCAGCAGCCCCACGGGGGGGATGAACACTGAAGCTTTCTTT,CASSPTGGMNTEAFF
.,TRBV6-1,.,TRBJ2-1,TGTGCCAGCAGTGAAGGATTTGCGGACTACAATGAGCAGTTCTTC,CASSEGFADYNEQFF
.,TRBV2,.,TRBJ1-1,TGTGCCAGCAGTGATAAGGGGGGGGACACTGAAGCTTTCTTT,CASSDKGGDTEAFF
.,TRBV12-5,.,TRBJ2-2,TGTGCTAGTGGTTTGGAGGGCACCCTATCAGGCACCGGGGAGCTGTTTTTT,CASGLEGTLSGTGELFF
.,TRBV4-3,TRBD1,TRBJ1-2,TGCGCCAGCAGCCAAACAGGGGGCTTGTACTATGGCTACACCTTC,CASSQTGGLYYGYTF
.,TRBV6-2/TRBV6-3,.,TRBJ1-2,TGTGCCAGCAGTTACCAGGGGATCCACTATGGCTACACCTTC,CASSYQGIHYGYTF
.,TRBV23-1,TRBD2,TRBJ2-2,TGCGCCAGCAGTCAAGCCCGTTTAGCGGGAGGTAAGGCCGGGGAGCTGTTTTTT,CASSQARLAGGKAGELFF
.,TRBV19,.,TRBJ1-5,TGTGCCAGTAGTATCTACAGGGATTATCAGCCCCAGCATTTT,CASSIYRDYQPQHF
.,TRBV6-5,TRBD1,TRBJ2-1,TGTGCCAGCAGCTCCTACAGGGGGGACAATGAGCAGTTCTTC,CASSSYRGDNEQFF
.,TRBV7-2,.,TRBJ2-7,TGTGCCAGCAGCTTACGCCCAGGGAGCTCCTACGAGCAGTACTTC,CASSLRPGSSYEQYF
.,TRBV6-5,TRBD2,TRBJ2-7,TGTGCCAGCAGGGGCGGGAGGGGCTCCTACGAGCAGTACTTC,CASRGGRGSYEQYF